The entry below gives a single T cell receptor (beta chain) sequence along with its context. The antigen is unknown. The validation cohort, a group of over a hundred subjects, included the donors and was separate from the roughly 620-subject first cohort. The CDR3 is 16 amino acids. Trimming cost V 3 bases and J 0 bases; bases outside gene matches: 4. Germline CDR1 SGHRS, CDR2 YFSETQ. The data were obtained in a study of cytomegalovirus exposure and HLA in healthy donors. Measured with immunoSEQ multiplex PCR; TCRdb has only the in-frame clones, and not every one. Of 55,000 to 75,000 clones detected, approximately 93% appear once; the ten largest clones hold nearly 4.5%. Study-wide results and limits: Despite most TCR sequences being rare, some public TCRs occurred in many donors. The authors enumerated over 150 TCR beta chains as linked to cytomegalovirus.

The sequence came from a man younger than 35 in good health and CMV-seropositive. The sequenced sample was PBMCs. The genes are TRBV5-1 and TRBJ2-3; 10 bases align to TRBD2. Written as DNA, the CDR3 is TGCGCCAGCAGCTGGAGGACTAGCGGAAGCACAGATACGCAGTATTTT. Translating it yields CASSWRTSGSTDTQYF.